The rows below give T cell receptor beta chains drawn from one sample of a study of neurological immune-mediated disorders. MiXCR was run by TCRdb on the 5' RACE reads, yielding one entry per CDR3 protein. The sample gives more than 8,000 distinct CDR3 sequences, 22% of which show up once; 12% to 15% is in the top ten. The sample was CD8+ T cells from blood. These TCRs come from a woman aged 40 to 50 with multiple sclerosis. The CDR3 runs from the conserved cysteine through the conserved F or W. The order of the fields is V gene, D gene, clone size, J gene, CDR3 DNA, CDR3 protein. A D gene is named only where the DNA matches it firmly. Part of the rows lack a size; the others show once, few, many or a class for expanded clones.

>TRBV7-7|-|few|TRBJ1-1
TGTGCCAGCAGCTCCAAGGAAGGCACTGAAGCTTTCTTT
CASSSKEGTEAFF
>TRBV5-1|TRBD2|medium-sized|TRBJ2-3
TGCGCCAGCAGCTCCTTTACCACGACTAGCGGCATCACAGATACGCAGTATTTT
CASSSFTTTSGITDTQYF
>TRBV9|-|many|TRBJ2-1
TGTGCCAGCAGCGTAGTGGACTACAATGAGCAGTTCTTC
CASSVVDYNEQFF
>TRBV6-2/TRBV6-3|TRBD2|-|TRBJ2-3
TGTGCCAGCAGTCCATGGACTAGCGGGGGGGCTATAGATACGCAGTATTTT
CASSPWTSGGAIDTQYF
>TRBV13|-|many|TRBJ1-1
TGTGCCAGCAGCTTTGCGAACACTGAAGCTTTCTTT
CASSFANTEAFF
>TRBV12-3/TRBV12-4|-|few|TRBJ1-4
TGTGCCAGCAGTTTGGGAGGGGGGATCCTGTTTTTT
CASSLGGGILFF
>TRBV10-3|TRBD1|medium-sized|TRBJ2-7
TGTGCCATCAGAGGGACAGGGAGCTCCTACGAGCAGTACTTC
CAIRGTGSSYEQYF
>TRBV5-1|TRBD1|many|TRBJ1-1
TGCGCCAGCAGCTTACAGGGGGCGAACACTGAAGCTTTCTTT
CASSLQGANTEAFF
>TRBV29-1|-|once|TRBJ1-1
TGCAGCTACAACTCCTGGGAGGGCGCGGGTGAAGCTTTCTTT
CSYNSWEGAGEAFF
>TRBV5-6|-|many|TRBJ1-1
TGTGCCAGCAGCTTGGGTGGGGGACACATGAACACTGAAGCTTTCTTT
CASSLGGGHMNTEAFF
>TRBV15|-|many|TRBJ2-1
TGTGCCACCAGCAGTAATCAGGAAAGGAACTACAATGAGCAGTTCTTC
CATSSNQERNYNEQFF